This record concerns one T cell receptor (beta chain) sequence. V trimming: 4 bases; J trimming: 4 bases; junction bases outside the gene matches: 8. Per germline, CDR1 SGHTA and CDR2 FQGNSA. CDR3 length: 15 amino acids. Time point indicated: newly diagnosed GD, antithyroid drugs for less than 3 months. There was RNA extracted from PBMCs, and the TCR library was made from it. The authors built TCR beta libraries using iRepertoire HTBI primers and Arm-PCR of CDR3 regions. In the original processing: Identified across the samples were 60 to 70 TRBV segments and about 15 TRBJ segments. Each CDR3 protein gets one entry after TCRdb re-called the multiplex PCR reads with MiXCR. The authors' filters were not applied to this entry. The sample gives 400,000 to 500,000 distinct CDR3 sequences, roughly 17% of which show up once; 23% is in the top ten. The entry originates in a study of regulatory T cells in long-lasting Graves disease.

These data also formed part of another study, on T cells in Graves' hyperthyroidism and ophthalmopathy.

The sequencing used peripheral blood mononuclear cells (PBMCs), collected at new diagnosis, from a patient treated with antithyroid drugs. The V and J genes are TRBV7-2 and TRBJ2-7; 9 bases map to TRBD1. This receptor was taken from a woman aged 18-30 years with Graves disease. The CDR3 DNA sequence: TGTGCCAGCAGCTCAACAGGGGGCACTTTTTACGAGCAGTACTTC. This gives the protein CASSSTGGTFYEQYF.